Only a few counts were recorded for the clone carrying this TCR beta chain. The antigen is undetermined. At one of its ends the junction is not consistent with the germline gene, which may arise from a read error. Germline CDR1 is SGHAT and CDR2 is FQNNGV. The CDR3 spans 19 residues. The template was RNA from unsorted bulk tissue. This record belongs to a study of tumor and adjacent non-tumor tissue in lung cancer. Study-wide context: Patients comprised roughly 12 adenocarcinoma, 2 squamous cell carcinoma and 1 small cell lung cancer. The patients, roughly eleven men and 4 to 6 women, were roughly 30 to 76 with stage I to III disease. Study outcomes and limitations: Higher tumor TCR diversity was associated with shorter survival. In normal lung, the top 100 clones were significantly more dominant than in tumor.

Three rounds of nested PCR, following a modified ARM-PCR protocol, produced the TCRbeta library. MiXCR was run by TCRdb on the multiplex PCR reads, yielding one entry per CDR3 protein. This sample yields approximately 79,000 distinct CDR3 sequences, of which more than 60% are seen a single time; approximately 15% belongs to the top ten. The rearrangement joins TRBV11-2 to TRBJ2-6; the D gene could be TRBD1 or TRBD2 (5 bases each). The sequenced material came from lung tumor tissue. This TCR derives from a man in his sixties or seventies with non-small cell lung cancer. The CDR3 DNA reads TGTGCCAGCAGCTCCCCGAGGGGAATAGTGGGCTCTGGGGCCAATGTCCTGACTTTC. Translating gives CASSSPRGIVGSGANVLTF. Full variable domain (rest looked up from reference TRBV11-2 and TRBJ2-6): EAGVAQSPRYKIIEKRQSVAFWCNPISGHATLYWYQQILGQGPKLLIQFQNNGVVDDSQLPKDRFSAERLKGVDSTLKIQPAKLEDSAVYLCASSSPRGIVGSGANVLTFGAGSRLTVL.